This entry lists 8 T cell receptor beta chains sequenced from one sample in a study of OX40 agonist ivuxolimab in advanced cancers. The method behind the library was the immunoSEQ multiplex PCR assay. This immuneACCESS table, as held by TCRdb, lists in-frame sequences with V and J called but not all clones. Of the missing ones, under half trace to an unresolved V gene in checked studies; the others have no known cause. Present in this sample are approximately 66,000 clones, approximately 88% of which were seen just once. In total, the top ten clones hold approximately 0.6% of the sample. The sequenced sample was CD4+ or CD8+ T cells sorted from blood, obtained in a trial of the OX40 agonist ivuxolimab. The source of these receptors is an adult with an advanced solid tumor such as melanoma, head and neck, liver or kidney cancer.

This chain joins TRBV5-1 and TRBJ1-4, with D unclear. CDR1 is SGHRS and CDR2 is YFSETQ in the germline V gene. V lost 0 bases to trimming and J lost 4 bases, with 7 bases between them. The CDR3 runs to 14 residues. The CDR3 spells CASSLGLVNEKLFF. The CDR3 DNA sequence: TGCGCCAGCAGCTTGGGACTGGTTAATGAAAAACTGTTTTTT.

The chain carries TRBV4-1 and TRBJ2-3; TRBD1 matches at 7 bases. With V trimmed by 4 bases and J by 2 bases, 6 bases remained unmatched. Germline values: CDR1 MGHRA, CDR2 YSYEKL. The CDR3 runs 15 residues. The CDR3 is CASSLRTGNTDTQYF. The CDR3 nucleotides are TGCGCCAGCAGCCTTAGGACAGGAAACACAGATACGCAGTATTTT.

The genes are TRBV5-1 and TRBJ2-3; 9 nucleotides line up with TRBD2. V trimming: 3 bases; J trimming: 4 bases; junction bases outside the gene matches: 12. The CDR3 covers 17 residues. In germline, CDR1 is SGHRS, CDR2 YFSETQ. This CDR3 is CASSSAPSGVTSDTQYF. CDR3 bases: TGCGCCAGCAGCTCCGCTCCTAGCGGGGTAACCTCAGATACGCAGTATTTT.

In DNA, the CDR3 is TGTGCCAGTAGTAGCAGGCTTAGGGGCTATGGCTACACCTTC. Translated: CASSSRLRGYGYTF. The V gene is TRBV19, the J gene TRBJ1-2, with D perhaps TRBD1 (5 bases). The CDR3 runs to 14 residues. CDR1 is LNHDA, CDR2 SQIVND, per germline (reference sequence). The V end lost 4 bases, the J end lost 4 bases, and 13 bases lay between the germline ends.

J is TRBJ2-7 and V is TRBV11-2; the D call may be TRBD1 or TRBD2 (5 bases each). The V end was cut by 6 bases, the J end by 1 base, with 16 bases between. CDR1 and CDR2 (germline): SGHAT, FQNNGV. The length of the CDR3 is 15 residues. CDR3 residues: CASRGGQGVSYEQYF. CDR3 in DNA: TGTGCCAGCAGGGGCGGGCAGGGAGTATCCTACGAGCAGTACTTC.

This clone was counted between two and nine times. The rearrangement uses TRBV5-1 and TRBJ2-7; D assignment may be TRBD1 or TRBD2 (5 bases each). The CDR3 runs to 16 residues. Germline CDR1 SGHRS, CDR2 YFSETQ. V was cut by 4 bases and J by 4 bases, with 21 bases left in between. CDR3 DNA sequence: TGCGCCAGCAGCCGCTCCGGGACCCACCGTTTTTACGAGCAGTACTTC. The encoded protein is CASSRSGTHRFYEQYF.

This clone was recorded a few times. CDR3: CASSAGQMTNYGYTF. CDR3 DNA: TGTGCCAGCAGTGCGGGGCAGATGACTAACTATGGCTACACCTTC. This chain joins TRBV9 and TRBJ1-2; a possible D gene is TRBD1 (5 bases). V dropped 5 bases and J dropped 0 bases, with 14 bases sitting between them. Looked up from germline, CDR1 is SGDLS and CDR2 is YYNGEE. This CDR3 contains 15 residues.

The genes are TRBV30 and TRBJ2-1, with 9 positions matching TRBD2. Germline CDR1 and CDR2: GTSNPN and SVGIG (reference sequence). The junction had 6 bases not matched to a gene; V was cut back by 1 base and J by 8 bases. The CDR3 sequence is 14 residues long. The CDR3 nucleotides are TGTGCCTGGAGTGGCGGGGGGGCCTTCCATGAGCAGTTCTTC. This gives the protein CAWSGGGAFHEQFF.